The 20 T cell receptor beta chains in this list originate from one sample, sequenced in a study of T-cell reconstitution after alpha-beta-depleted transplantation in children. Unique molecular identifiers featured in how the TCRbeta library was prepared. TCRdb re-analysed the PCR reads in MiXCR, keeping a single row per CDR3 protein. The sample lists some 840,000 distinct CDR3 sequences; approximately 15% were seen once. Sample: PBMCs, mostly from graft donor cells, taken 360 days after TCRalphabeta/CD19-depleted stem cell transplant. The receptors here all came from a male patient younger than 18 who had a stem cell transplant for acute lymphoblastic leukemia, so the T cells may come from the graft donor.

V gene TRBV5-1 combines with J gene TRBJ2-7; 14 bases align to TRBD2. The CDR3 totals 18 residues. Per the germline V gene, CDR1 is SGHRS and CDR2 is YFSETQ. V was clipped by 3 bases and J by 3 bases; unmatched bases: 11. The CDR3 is CASSSPGLAGEERYEQYF. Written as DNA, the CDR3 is TGCGCCAGCAGCTCCCCGGGACTAGCGGGAGAGGAGCGCTACGAGCAGTACTTC.

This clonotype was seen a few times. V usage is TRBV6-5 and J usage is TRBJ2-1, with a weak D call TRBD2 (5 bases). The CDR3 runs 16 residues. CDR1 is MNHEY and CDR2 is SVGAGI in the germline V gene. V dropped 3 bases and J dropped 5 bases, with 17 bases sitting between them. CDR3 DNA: TGTGCCAGCAGTTATGATCTAGCTCCCCTTGACAATGAGCAGTTCTTC. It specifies CASSYDLAPLDNEQFF.

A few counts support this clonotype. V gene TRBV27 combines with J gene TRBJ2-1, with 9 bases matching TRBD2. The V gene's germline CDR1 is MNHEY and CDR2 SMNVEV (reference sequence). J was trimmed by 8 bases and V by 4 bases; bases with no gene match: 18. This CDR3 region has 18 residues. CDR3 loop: CASSYLYRGLALGDEQFF. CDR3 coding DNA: TGTGCCAGCAGTTATCTATACCGGGGACTAGCTCTGGGGGATGAGCAGTTCTTC.

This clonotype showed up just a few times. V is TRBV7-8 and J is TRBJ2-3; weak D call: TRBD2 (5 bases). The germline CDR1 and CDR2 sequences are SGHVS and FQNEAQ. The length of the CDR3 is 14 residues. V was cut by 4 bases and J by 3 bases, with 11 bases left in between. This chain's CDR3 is CASSSTERTDTQYF. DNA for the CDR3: TGTGCCAGCAGCTCCACCGAGCGGACAGATACGCAGTATTTT.

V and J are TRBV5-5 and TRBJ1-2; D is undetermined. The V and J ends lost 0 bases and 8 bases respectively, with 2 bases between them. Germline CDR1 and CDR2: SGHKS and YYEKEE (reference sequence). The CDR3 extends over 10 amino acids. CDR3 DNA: TGTGCCAGCAGCTTGGAAGGCTACACCTTC. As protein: CASSLEGYTF.

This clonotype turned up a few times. This CDR3 reads CASSLGGLQGKGQFF. In DNA, the CDR3 is TGTGCCAGCAGCTTAGGGGGATTACAGGGAAAAGGGCAGTTCTTC. The chain combines TRBV7-6 with TRBJ2-1, with D maybe TRBD1 (6 bases). The CDR3 covers 15 residues. Per the germline V gene, CDR1 is SGHVS and CDR2 is FNYEAQ. Trimming removed 1 base at V and 12 bases at J, with 19 bases between.

CDR3 in DNA: TGTGCCAGCGCCAGCGGGGGCTCCTACCGCTACGAGCAGTACTTC. This sequence encodes CASASGGSYRYEQYF. V and J are TRBV6-1 and TRBJ2-7; TRBD2 matches 8 bases. V gave up 8 bases and J gave up 3 bases; unmatched junction bases: 12. CDR3 length equals 15 residues. In germline, CDR1 is MNHNS, CDR2 SASEGT.

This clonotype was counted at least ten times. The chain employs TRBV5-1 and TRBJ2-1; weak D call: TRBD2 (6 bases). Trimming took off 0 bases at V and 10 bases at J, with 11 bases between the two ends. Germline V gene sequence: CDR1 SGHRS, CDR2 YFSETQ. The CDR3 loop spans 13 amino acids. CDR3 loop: CASSLGRGGEQFF. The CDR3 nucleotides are TGCGCCAGCAGCTTGGGACGAGGAGGGGAGCAGTTCTTC.

This chain's CDR3 is CASSLEGVYHEQFF. In DNA form, the CDR3 reads TGTGCCAGCAGCTTAGAGGGAGTATACCATGAGCAGTTCTTC. The rearrangement uses TRBV7-9 and TRBJ2-1, with D perhaps matching TRBD2 (5 bases). Looked up from germline, CDR1 is SEHNR and CDR2 is FQNEAQ (reference sequence). V was pared by 1 base and J by 8 bases, with 12 bases between. The CDR3 consists of 14 residues.

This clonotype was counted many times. The CDR3 reads CASSSAGGVSEQYF. The CDR3 nucleotides read TGCGCCAGCAGCTCGGCGGGAGGGGTCAGTGAGCAGTACTTC. This chain joins TRBV5-1 and TRBJ2-7; 9 bases are a match to TRBD2. CDR1 SGHRS and CDR2 YFSETQ come from the germline V gene. J gave up 7 bases and V 3 bases, and 8 bases lay outside the gene matches. The CDR3 spans 14 residues.

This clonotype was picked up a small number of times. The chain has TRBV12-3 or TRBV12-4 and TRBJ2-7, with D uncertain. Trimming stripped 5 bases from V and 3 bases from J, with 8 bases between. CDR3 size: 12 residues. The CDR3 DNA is TGTGCCAGCAGTACGACTCGCTACGAGCAGTACTTC. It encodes CASSTTRYEQYF.

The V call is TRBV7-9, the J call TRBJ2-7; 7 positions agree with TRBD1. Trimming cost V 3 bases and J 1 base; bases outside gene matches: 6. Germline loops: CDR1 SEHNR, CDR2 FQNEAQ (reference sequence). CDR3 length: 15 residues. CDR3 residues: CASSFDRVRSYEQYF. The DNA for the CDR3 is TGTGCCAGCAGCTTCGACAGGGTGAGGTCCTACGAGCAGTACTTC. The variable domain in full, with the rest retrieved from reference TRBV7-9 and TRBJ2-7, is DTGVSQNPRHKITKRGQNVTFRCDPISEHNRLYWYRQTLGQGPEFLTYFQNEAQLEKSRLLSDRFSAERPKGSFSTLEIQRTEQGDSAMYLCASSFDRVRSYEQYFGPGTRLTVT.

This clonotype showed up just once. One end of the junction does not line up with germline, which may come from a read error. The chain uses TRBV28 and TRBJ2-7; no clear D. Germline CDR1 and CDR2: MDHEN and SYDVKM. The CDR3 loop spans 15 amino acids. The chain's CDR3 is CASCLRADPSYEQYF. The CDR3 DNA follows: TGTGCCAGCTGTTTACGGGCGGATCCCTCCTACGAGCAGTACTTC.

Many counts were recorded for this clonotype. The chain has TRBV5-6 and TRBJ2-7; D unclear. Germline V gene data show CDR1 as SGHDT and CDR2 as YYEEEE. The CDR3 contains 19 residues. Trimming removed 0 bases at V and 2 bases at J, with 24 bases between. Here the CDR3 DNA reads TGTGCCAGCAGCTTGGTAGTGAGTATAGAGCCAGTTGAAACCTACGAGCAGTACTTC. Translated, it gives CASSLVVSIEPVETYEQYF.

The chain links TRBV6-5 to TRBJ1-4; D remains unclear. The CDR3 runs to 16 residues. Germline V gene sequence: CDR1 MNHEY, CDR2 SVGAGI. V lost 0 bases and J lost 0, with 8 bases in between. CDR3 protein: CASSYSMGTTNEKLFF. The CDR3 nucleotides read TGTGCCAGCAGTTACTCGATGGGTACAACTAATGAAAAACTGTTTTTT.

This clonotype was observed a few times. CDR3 DNA: TGTGCCAGCAGTGGATTGGTAGACAGGGACTATTATAGCAATCAGCCCCAGCATTTT. Its protein is CASSGLVDRDYYSNQPQHF. This chain connects TRBV2 to TRBJ1-5, with 7 bases lining up with TRBD1. From germline, CDR1 is SNHLY and CDR2 FYNNEI. With 4 bases clipped from V and 0 bases from J, the junction kept 15 bases outside the gene matches. CDR3 size: 19 residues.

The DNA for the CDR3 is TGTGCCAGCAGCCCCGGACAGGCCCTCGTCAATCAGCCCCAGCATTTT. Its translation: CASSPGQALVNQPQHF. This rearrangement joins TRBV4-2 to TRBJ1-5; 7 bases line up with TRBD1. There are 16 residues in the CDR3. Germline-derived CDR1 and CDR2 are LGHNA and YNFKEQ. V was clipped by 4 bases and J by 3 bases; unmatched bases: 9.

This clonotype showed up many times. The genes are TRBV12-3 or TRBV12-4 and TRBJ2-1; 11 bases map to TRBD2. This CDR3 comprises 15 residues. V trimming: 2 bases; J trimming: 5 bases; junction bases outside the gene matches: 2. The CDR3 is CASSLRGLADNEQFF. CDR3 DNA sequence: TGTGCCAGCAGTTTAAGGGGACTAGCGGACAATGAGCAGTTCTTC.

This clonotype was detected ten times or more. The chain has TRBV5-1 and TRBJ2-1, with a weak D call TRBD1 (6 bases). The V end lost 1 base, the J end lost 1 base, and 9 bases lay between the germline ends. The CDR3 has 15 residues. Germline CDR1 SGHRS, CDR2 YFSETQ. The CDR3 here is CASSLRQGSYNEQFF. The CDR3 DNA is TGCGCCAGCAGCTTGCGTCAGGGGTCCTACAATGAGCAGTTCTTC.

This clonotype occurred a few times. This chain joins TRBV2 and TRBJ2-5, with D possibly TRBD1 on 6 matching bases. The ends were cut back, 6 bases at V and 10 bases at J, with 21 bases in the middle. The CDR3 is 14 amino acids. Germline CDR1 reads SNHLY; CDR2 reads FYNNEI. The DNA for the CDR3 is TGTGCCAGCAGCGCATGGATCCGGACAGAGGACCAGTACTTC. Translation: CASSAWIRTEDQYF.